This TCR beta chain was documented in a study of beta chain features in type 1 diabetes. The study, taken as a whole, reports: Healthy donors had naive, central memory and Treg TCRB repertoires that appeared less similar than those seen among patients. TCRB CDR3s were moderately but significantly shorter in Type 1 diabetes patients in all four CD4+ subsets. Since sequencing was performed on cDNA, cells with high TCR expression could be over-represented. VDJ junctions from patients with type 1 diabetes contained fewer insertions and more deletions.

Deletions cut 4 bases from V and 11 bases from J, with 11 bases between. Germline V gene lookup returns CDR1 MNHEY and CDR2 SVGAGI. The length of the CDR3 is 11 residues. The whole isolated RNA underwent reverse transcription, so sequencing captured expressed TCRB transcripts. About 3.7 million reads per sample were averaged for naive, central memory and regulatory samples. Using immunoSEQ multiplex PCR, the repertoire was profiled, and TCRdb retains in-frame clones only, with some absent. The sample has roughly 730,000 clones; 10% to 15% are singletons. A word on this clone: Its antigen is still unknown.

This receptor was taken from a man younger than 35 with type 1 diabetes. The sample taken for sequencing was naive CD4+ T cells from blood. The chain links TRBV6-5 to TRBJ1-1; weak D call: TRBD1 (5 bases). For the CDR3, the DNA is TGTGCCAGCAGTTCGAAGACAGCGGCTTTCTTT. Amino acid sequence: CASSSKTAAFF.